One and the same sample provided the 11 T cell receptor beta chains below, sequenced in a study of OX40 agonist ivuxolimab in advanced cancers. Using immunoSEQ multiplex PCR, the repertoire was profiled, and TCRdb retains in-frame clones only, with some absent. The sample holds around 83,000 clones, about four fifths seen once. The specimen comprised CD4+ or CD8+ T cells sorted from blood, sampled in a trial of the OX40 agonist ivuxolimab. These TCRs come from an adult with an advanced solid tumor such as melanoma, head and neck, liver or kidney cancer.

CDR3 in amino acids: CASSRGGNRGNEAFF. In DNA form, the CDR3 reads TGTGCCAGCAGCAGAGGTGGTAACAGGGGGAATGAAGCTTTCTTT. V usage is TRBV7-9 and J usage is TRBJ1-1, with TRBD1 identical over 8 bases. The CDR3 is 15 amino acids. After removal of 5 bases from V and 7 bases from J, the junction contained 12 bases not matched to a gene. CDR1 is SEHNR and CDR2 is FQNEAQ in the germline V gene (reference sequence).

The chain couples TRBV30 to TRBJ2-7, with TRBD2 matching 7 bases. Germline-derived CDR1 and CDR2 are GTSNPN and SVGIG (reference sequence). This CDR3 is built from 13 residues. Unmatched junction bases numbered 5, after V lost 2 bases and J lost 4 bases. CDR3 sequence (DNA): TGTGCCTGGAGTCGGGGGGATCTTTACGAGCAGTACTTC. It codes for CAWSRGDLYEQYF.

In its sample, this clone was seen a few times. The chain couples TRBV11-2 to TRBJ1-1; D possibly corresponds to TRBD1 (5 bases). The germline CDR1 and CDR2 sequences are SGHAT and FQNNGV. V shed 2 bases and J shed 4 bases, with 17 bases lying between them. The CDR3 loop spans 16 amino acids. This CDR3 reads CASSLLLARGITEAFF. CDR3 nucleotides: TGTGCCAGCAGCTTACTCCTCGCGAGGGGAATCACTGAAGCTTTCTTT.

V and J are TRBV19 and TRBJ1-5; D ambiguous. Germline lookup yields CDR1 LNHDA and CDR2 SQIVND (reference sequence). The CDR3 runs 14 residues. Trimming pared 5 bases from V and 2 bases from J, leaving 10 bases between. As DNA, the CDR3 is TGTGCCAGTAGTGCCCACGGGGGCAATCAGCCCCAGCATTTT. Its translation: CASSAHGGNQPQHF.

This clone was seen only a few times. The chain uses TRBV7-6 and TRBJ2-1, with TRBD2 matching 11 bases. There are 16 residues in the CDR3. Looked up from germline, CDR1 is SGHVS and CDR2 is FNYEAQ. V lost 3 bases, J lost 8 bases, and 9 bases stayed unmatched. The CDR3 here is CASSLLAGGPGHEQFF. The CDR3 DNA reads TGTGCCAGCAGCTTGTTAGCGGGAGGGCCCGGGCATGAGCAGTTCTTC. Full variable domain (outside the CDR3, taken from reference TRBV7-6 and TRBJ2-1): GAGVSQSPRYKVTKRGQDVALRCDPISGHVSLYWYRQALGQGPEFLTYFNYEAQQDKSGLPNDRFSAERPEGSISTLTIQRTEQRDSAMYRCASSLLAGGPGHEQFFGPGTRLTVL.

This clone was detected only once. The chain has TRBV18 and TRBJ2-1; D is unclear. This CDR3 has 13 amino acids. CDR1 and CDR2 (germline): KGHSH, LQKENI. Deletions cut 3 bases from V and 3 bases from J, with 6 bases between. The CDR3 is CASSPGSYNEQFF. Here the CDR3 DNA reads TGTGCCAGCTCACCGGGCAGCTACAATGAGCAGTTCTTC.

The count of this clone is one. The CDR3 region is CASSKLGGTGPYEQYF. CDR3 in DNA: TGTGCCAGCAGCAAATTGGGGGGGACAGGCCCCTACGAGCAGTACTTC. The rearrangement uses TRBV21-1 and TRBJ2-5; whether TRBD1, the table's D call, matches the DNA was not checked. The J call is in doubt because the DNA end fits TRBJ2-7 better. TRBV21-1 is tagged as a pseudogene. This CDR3 is 16 amino acids long.

The rearrangement uses TRBV12-5 and TRBJ1-1; D gene ambiguous. CDR1 and CDR2 from the germline V gene are LGHNT and FRNRAP. CDR3 length: 12 residues. The V gene lost 3 bases and the J gene lost 6 bases, with 8 bases spanning the gap. DNA of the CDR3: TGTGCTAGTGGTTTACTAGGGTCTGAAGCTTTCTTT. Amino acid sequence: CASGLLGSEAFF.

The chain employs TRBV6-5 and TRBJ2-7; weak D call: TRBD2 (6 bases). The CDR3 totals 16 residues. V was trimmed by 2 bases and J by 5 bases, leaving 19 bases between them. The germline CDR1 and CDR2 sequences are MNHEY and SVGAGI. The CDR3 sequence: CASSYTGVWARDEQYF. CDR3 in DNA: TGTGCCAGCAGTTACACGGGGGTTTGGGCCCGCGACGAGCAGTACTTC.

The chain recombines TRBV27 with TRBJ2-7, with 9 bases that match TRBD1. The junction had 8 bases not matched to a gene; V was cut back by 5 bases and J by 3 bases. The length of the CDR3 is 15 residues. Germline-derived CDR1 and CDR2 are MNHEY and SMNVEV (reference sequence). CDR3 DNA: TGTGCCAGCAGTCAGACGGGACAGGGTTTCTACGAGCAGTACTTC. Protein sequence: CASSQTGQGFYEQYF.

V usage is TRBV19 and J usage is TRBJ2-6; no definite D call. The CDR3 is 13 residues long. Trimming shortened V by 8 bases and J by 0 bases, and 5 bases separated the two germline ends. The germline gives CDR1 LNHDA, CDR2 SQIVND (reference sequence). The DNA for the CDR3 is TGTGCCAGTTTACTCTCTGGGGCCAACGTCCTGACTTTC. Its protein product is CASLLSGANVLTF.